This T cell receptor beta chain is drawn from a study of blood T cells in healthy people across ages. Sample-barcoded 5' priming and a J-beta primer mix drove a second PCR of 7 to 11 cycles. A tag from a template-switch adaptor with 12 random nucleotides marked each cDNA molecule. TCRdb re-analysed the 5' RACE reads in MiXCR, keeping a single row per CDR3 protein. In the table there are about 1.8 million distinct CDR3 sequences, less than 50% of which are singletons. Each of the donors had roughly 9.4 milliliters of peripheral blood drawn into EDTA-treated Vacutainer tubes. The CDR3 loop spans 16 amino acids.

The sequencing sample was made of blood. This clonotype was obtained from a woman in her thirties or forties in good health. The genes are TRBV21-1 and TRBJ2-1; the D call TRBD1 from the table was never checked on the DNA. TRBV21-1 is a documented pseudogene. Here the CDR3 DNA reads TGTGCCAGCAGCAAAGACCGGGGGAGCTCCTACAATGAGCAGTTCTTC. It is translated as CASSKDRGSSYNEQFF.